Listed below are T cell receptor beta chains from one sample, sequenced in a study of a mutant IDH1 vaccine in newly diagnosed glioma. For these TCRs, the target antigens are not known. The data were produced by immunoSEQ multiplex PCR, yet TCRdb's version contains in-frame clones alone and is incomplete. Seen here are tens of thousands of clones, 81% observed once, and the top ten hold around an eighth. Material: PBMCs, obtained from a glioma patient whose treatment included an IDH1 peptide vaccine. Receptor source: a man between 45 and 60 years old with glioma. Each CDR3 is given with its conserved first and last residue. D genes are given only for firm matches. Not all rows give a size; the values are once, few, many and, for expanded clones, a class.

length: 15
V: TRBV19
J: TRBJ2-7
D: .
size: .
CDR3: CASSMAFGGPYEQYF
DNA: TGTGCCAGTAGTATGGCATTCGGGGGCCCCTACGAGCAGTACTTC

length: 16
V: TRBV18
J: TRBJ2-5
D: .
size: .
CDR3: CASSPPRTGLQETQYF
DNA: TGTGCCAGCTCACCACCCAGAACAGGTTTACAAGAGACCCAGTACTTC

length: 14
V: TRBV5-6
J: TRBJ2-7
D: .
size: .
CDR3: CASSLIPGSYEQYF
DNA: TGTGCCAGCAGCTTGATTCCGGGGTCCTACGAGCAGTACTTC

length: 14
V: TRBV7-9
J: TRBJ2-1
D: TRBD1
size: once
CDR3: CASSRDRAAPEQFF
DNA: TGTGCCAGCAGCCGGGACAGGGCAGCCCCTGAGCAGTTCTTC

length: 17
V: TRBV4-3
J: TRBJ2-1
D: TRBD1
size: .
CDR3: CASSQDVEDRGKDEQFF
DNA: TGCGCCAGCAGCCAAGATGTAGAGGACAGGGGCAAGGATGAGCAGTTCTTC

length: 16
V: TRBV7-2
J: TRBJ2-7
D: .
size: .
CDR3: CASSYGPGPSGYEQYF
DNA: TGTGCCAGCAGCTATGGGCCGGGACCTAGTGGCTACGAGCAGTACTTC

length: 15
V: TRBV5-4
J: TRBJ2-2
D: .
size: .
CDR3: CASSRGSGHTGELFF
DNA: TGTGCCAGCAGCCGGGGATCGGGCCACACCGGGGAGCTGTTTTTT

length: 14
V: TRBV7-6
J: TRBJ1-2
D: TRBD1
size: .
CDR3: CASSPGTGAYGYTF
DNA: TGTGCCAGCAGCCCCGGGACAGGGGCGTATGGCTACACCTTC

length: 14
V: TRBV7-2
J: TRBJ2-7
D: .
size: .
CDR3: CASSLPGQGREQYF
DNA: TGTGCCAGCAGCTTACCAGGACAAGGGCGCGAGCAGTACTTC

length: 11
V: TRBV20-1
J: TRBJ2-7
D: .
size: .
CDR3: CSAGGSYEQYF
DNA: TGCAGTGCCGGGGGTTCCTACGAGCAGTACTTC

length: 14
V: TRBV5-5
J: TRBJ1-1
D: .
size: .
CDR3: CASSSTGTNTEAFF
DNA: TGTGCCAGCAGCTCCACAGGGACAAACACTGAAGCTTTCTTT

length: 14
V: TRBV7-9
J: TRBJ1-2
D: .
size: .
CDR3: CASSLAIQGMGYTF
DNA: TGTGCCAGCAGCTTAGCCATACAGGGCATGGGCTACACCTTC

length: 15
V: TRBV5-1
J: TRBJ2-1
D: TRBD2
size: once
CDR3: CASSKTSGRDGEQFF
DNA: TGCGCCAGCAGCAAAACTAGCGGGAGGGATGGTGAGCAGTTCTTC

length: 15
V: TRBV6-6
J: TRBJ1-4
D: .
size: .
CDR3: CASSLIQGRGEKLFF
DNA: TGTGCCAGCAGCCTTATACAGGGACGAGGTGAAAAACTGTTTTTT

length: 16
V: TRBV9
J: TRBJ2-1
D: TRBD2
size: .
CDR3: CASSIRGTSGRNEQFF
DNA: TGTGCCAGCAGCATTCGCGGGACTAGCGGGAGGAATGAGCAGTTCTTC

length: 14
V: TRBV7-2
J: TRBJ1-5
D: TRBD1
size: few
CDR3: CASSSDRGNQPQHF
DNA: TGTGCCAGCAGCTCAGACAGGGGCAATCAGCCCCAGCATTTT

length: 13
V: TRBV19
J: TRBJ1-5
D: .
size: .
CDR3: CASMKGRNQPQHF
DNA: TGTGCCAGTATGAAGGGGCGGAATCAGCCCCAGCATTTT

length: 14
V: TRBV4-1
J: TRBJ2-1
D: TRBD2
size: .
CDR3: CASSQGGGIDEQFF
DNA: TGCGCCAGCAGCCAGGGCGGGGGGATCGATGAGCAGTTCTTC

length: 15
V: TRBV9
J: TRBJ2-7
D: .
size: once
CDR3: CASSVEPGGAYEQYF
DNA: TGTGCCAGCAGCGTAGAACCGGGCGGGGCCTACGAGCAGTACTTC

length: 15
V: TRBV5-6
J: TRBJ1-1
D: .
size: .
CDR3: CASSLLPQGNTEAFF
DNA: TGTGCCAGCAGCTTATTACCCCAGGGGAACACTGAAGCTTTCTTT

length: 15
V: TRBV5-6
J: TRBJ1-2
D: .
size: .
CDR3: CASSLGPGAGYSYTF
DNA: TGTGCCAGCAGCTTGGGTCCGGGGGCGGGCTATAGCTACACCTTC

length: 16
V: TRBV4-1
J: TRBJ2-5
D: .
size: .
CDR3: CASSQVSGGYQETQYF
DNA: TGCGCCAGCAGCCAAGTTAGCGGAGGCTACCAAGAGACCCAGTACTTC

length: 12
V: TRBV2
J: TRBJ1-5
D: .
size: few
CDR3: CASRVETQPQHF
DNA: TGTGCCAGCAGGGTCGAAACTCAGCCCCAGCATTTT

length: 14
V: TRBV5-6
J: TRBJ1-6
D: .
size: few
CDR3: CASSLNAGNSPLHF
DNA: TGTGCCAGCAGCCTAAATGCAGGGAATTCACCCCTCCACTTT

length: 10
V: TRBV19
J: TRBJ1-3
D: .
size: .
CDR3: CASIGNTIYF
DNA: TGTGCCAGTATCGGAAACACCATATATTTT

length: 14
V: TRBV6-1
J: TRBJ1-4
D: .
size: few
CDR3: CASSEVGHNEKLFF
DNA: TGTGCCAGCAGTGAAGTTGGACACAATGAAAAACTGTTTTTT

length: 15
V: TRBV6-5
J: TRBJ1-2
D: .
size: .
CDR3: CASSYGPIDGYGYTF
DNA: TGTGCCAGCAGTTACGGCCCGATAGACGGCTATGGCTACACCTTC

length: 13
V: TRBV5-1
J: TRBJ1-4
D: .
size: .
CDR3: CASPLGVGEKLFF
DNA: TGCGCCAGCCCTTTAGGCGTAGGGGAAAAACTGTTTTTT

length: 13
V: TRBV30
J: TRBJ1-4
D: .
size: .
CDR3: CAWGRSSPEKLFF
DNA: TGTGCCTGGGGCCGGTCTTCGCCCGAAAAACTGTTTTTT

length: 13
V: TRBV2
J: TRBJ1-6
D: .
size: .
CDR3: CAGRGVINSPLHF
DNA: TGTGCCGGTCGGGGGGTTATTAATTCACCCCTCCACTTT

length: 16
V: TRBV7-6
J: TRBJ1-2
D: TRBD1
size: .
CDR3: CASSLGAGQGSGGYTF
DNA: TGTGCCAGCAGCTTAGGGGCGGGACAGGGGTCTGGTGGCTACACCTTC

length: 16
V: TRBV7-2
J: TRBJ2-6
D: .
size: .
CDR3: CASSSARGAGANVLTF
DNA: TGTGCCAGCAGTTCCGCCCGTGGGGCAGGGGCCAACGTCCTGACTTTC

length: 13
V: TRBV19
J: TRBJ1-5
D: .
size: .
CDR3: CASSWVEAQPQHF
DNA: TGTGCCAGTAGTTGGGTGGAGGCTCAGCCCCAGCATTTT

length: 14
V: TRBV30
J: TRBJ2-7
D: .
size: .
CDR3: CAWSVLARGSEQYF
DNA: TGTGCCTGGAGTGTACTGGCTAGGGGATCCGAGCAGTACTTC

length: 17
V: TRBV5-1
J: TRBJ2-2
D: .
size: .
CDR3: CASSLARGLQNTGELFF
DNA: TGCGCCAGCAGCTTGGCCCGGGGACTCCAAAACACCGGGGAGCTGTTTTTT

length: 14
V: TRBV11-2
J: TRBJ1-1
D: .
size: .
CDR3: CASSNLGGSTEAFF
DNA: TGTGCCAGCAGCAACCTAGGGGGAAGCACTGAAGCTTTCTTT

length: 12
V: TRBV5-1
J: TRBJ1-1
D: TRBD1
size: .
CDR3: CASSHTGTGAFF
DNA: TGCGCCAGCAGCCATACCGGGACAGGAGCTTTCTTT

length: 14
V: TRBV10-3
J: TRBJ2-7
D: .
size: .
CDR3: CAISEGQNSYEQYF
DNA: TGTGCCATCAGTGAGGGACAGAACTCCTACGAGCAGTACTTC

length: 15
V: TRBV2
J: TRBJ2-1
D: TRBD2
size: .
CDR3: CASSLGTSVVDEQFF
DNA: TGTGCCAGCAGCCTCGGTACTAGCGTGGTCGATGAGCAGTTCTTC

length: 15
V: TRBV18
J: TRBJ1-1
D: .
size: .
CDR3: CASSPRADSYTEAFF
DNA: TGTGCCAGCTCACCACGAGCGGACAGCTACACTGAAGCTTTCTTT

length: 13
V: TRBV28
J: TRBJ1-2
D: .
size: few
CDR3: CASSPSGGYGYTF
DNA: TGTGCCAGCAGTCCTAGTGGGGGGTATGGCTACACCTTC

length: 13
V: TRBV19
J: TRBJ1-6
D: TRBD1
size: .
CDR3: CASRATGLSPLHF
DNA: TGTGCCAGTAGAGCGACAGGGCTCTCACCCCTCCACTTT

length: 16
V: TRBV30
J: TRBJ1-2
D: .
size: .
CDR3: CAWSLTLDWGDYGYTF
DNA: TGTGCCTGGAGCCTCACCCTCGACTGGGGCGACTATGGCTACACCTTC

length: 13
V: TRBV7-9
J: TRBJ1-4
D: .
size: few
CDR3: CASQRGTNEKLFF
DNA: TGTGCCAGCCAGAGGGGCACTAATGAAAAACTGTTTTTT

length: 15
V: TRBV27
J: TRBJ2-2
D: TRBD2
size: .
CDR3: CASSFTGGAPGELFF
DNA: TGTGCCAGCAGTTTTACGGGGGGGGCCCCCGGGGAGCTGTTTTTT

length: 14
V: TRBV30
J: TRBJ2-6
D: .
size: .
CDR3: CAWSRGSGANVLTF
DNA: TGTGCCTGGAGTAGGGGCTCTGGGGCCAACGTCCTGACTTTC

length: 16
V: TRBV27
J: TRBJ1-6
D: .
size: .
CDR3: CASSFGRKGYNSPLHF
DNA: TGTGCCAGCAGTTTTGGAAGGAAGGGATATAATTCACCCCTCCACTTT

length: 14
V: TRBV19
J: TRBJ1-1
D: .
size: once
CDR3: CASSERGRNTEAFF
DNA: TGTGCCAGTAGCGAGAGGGGACGGAACACTGAAGCTTTCTTT

length: 14
V: TRBV5-8
J: TRBJ2-2
D: .
size: .
CDR3: CASSVLLGTGELFF
DNA: TGTGCCAGCAGCGTCCTTTTGGGCACCGGGGAGCTGTTTTTT

length: 13
V: TRBV29-1
J: TRBJ2-1
D: .
size: .
CDR3: CSVGGSNDNEQFF
DNA: TGCAGCGTTGGGGGGAGCAATGACAATGAGCAGTTCTTC